The clone carrying this T cell receptor (beta chain) was seen a few times. PCR employed 60 Vbeta and 13 Jbeta primers. Measured with immunoSEQ multiplex PCR; TCRdb has only the in-frame clones, and not every one. The sample includes some 190,000 clones, 76% of them seen just once. These data are taken from a study of cytomegalovirus exposure and HLA in healthy donors. For the study at large: HLA-typed donors were the source of approximately 80 million unique TCRs, which an early data release held.

Trimming removed 2 bases at V and 4 bases at J, with 13 bases between. The CDR3 runs 15 residues. Germline V CDR1 and CDR2: SGHDT, YYEEEE. This clonotype originated in a woman aged 25 to 39 in good health and CMV-seropositive. Input material: PBMCs. The rearrangement links TRBV5-6 to TRBJ2-1, with TRBD1 as a possible D gene (6 bases). The CDR3 DNA follows: TGTGCCAGCAGCTTAGGAACAGGGCTATACAATGAGCAGTTCTTC. Its translation: CASSLGTGLYNEQFF. The whole variable domain, filled in from reference TRBV5-6 and TRBJ2-1, reads DAGVTQSPTHLIKTRGQQVTLRCSPKSGHDTVSWYQQALGQGPQFIFQYYEEEERQRGNFPDRFSGHQFPNYSSELNVNALLLGDSALYLCASSLGTGLYNEQFFGPGTRLTVL.